This TCR beta chain was retrieved from a study of blood T cell repertoires in COVID-19. TCRdb's copy holds only in-frame clones and misses some; the assay was immunoSEQ multiplex PCR. The table lists 45,000 to 65,000 clones, about 80% of them singletons. The CDR3 is 16 residues long. Deletions cut 4 bases from V and 0 bases from J, with 13 bases between. Per the germline V gene, CDR1 is SGHRS and CDR2 is YFSETQ. Source material: peripheral blood. This TCR came from a man in his 60s with acute or convalescent COVID-19. The chain employs TRBV5-1 and TRBJ1-4, with D possibly being TRBD1 (5 bases). The DNA for the CDR3 is TGCGCCAGCAGCAAGACAGCCCTTGCAACTAATGAAAAACTGTTTTTT. Residues: CASSKTALATNEKLFF.